The TCR beta chain under discussion was sequenced for a study of CD8 T cells in ankylosing spondylitis. Overall study results and limits: Clones that were linked to disease were CD8+ and were relatively rare in peripheral blood. In ankylosing spondylitis blood, a motif of about 8 highly homologous TCR beta variants appeared characteristic.

Construction of TCR beta libraries was performed using quantitative 5'-RACE with molecular barcodes. TCRdb used MiXCR to reprocess the 5' RACE reads, holding one entry per CDR3 protein. The table lists almost 400,000 distinct CDR3 sequences, under 25% of them singletons, with roughly a sixth in the top ten. This CDR3 is 15 amino acids long. After removal of 5 bases from V and 7 bases from J, the junction contained 9 bases not matched to a gene. Germline assignment: CDR1 KGHSH and CDR2 LQKENI. This clonotype was seen many times. Its antigen remains unidentified. Sequencing was carried out using blood, either unsorted or a sorted T cell fraction (not recorded which). This clonotype originated in a male donor with ankylosing spondylitis. J is TRBJ1-4 and V is TRBV18; TRBD1 matches at 8 bases. The CDR3 DNA reads as TGTGCCAGCTCAAGCCAGGGGGCACTGTCTGAAAAACTGTTTTTT. Its translation is CASSSQGALSEKLFF.